This TCR beta chain was obtained from a study of shared clonotypes between healthy human individuals. Points on this clone: Its cognate antigen is unknown.

The donors, healthy adults who were HIV-negative, had experienced no recent acute infections or vaccinations. Study observations and caveats: Among the subsets, naive ones generally showed larger estimated richness than memory ones. The sharing of 4% to 5.5% of naive CD4 clonotypes was seen across a handful of donors.

The assay was immunoSEQ multiplex PCR, and TCRdb's table has in-frame clones only and misses some. Of more than 1,200,000 clones detected, 97% to 99% appear once; the ten largest clones hold 0.36%. This TCR was sampled from a young man in good health. Sequencing input: naive CD4+ T cells sorted from blood. Stated subset: CD45RA+ positively selected.

The CDR3 here is CASPYGTRSAGYTF. In nucleotides, the CDR3 is TGTGCCAGCCCCTACGGTACAAGGAGTGCTGGCTACACCTTC. This rearrangement joins TRBV6-5 to TRBJ1-2; D remains unclear. The CDR3 contains 14 residues. Germline V lookup: CDR1 MNHEY, CDR2 SVGAGI. V was cut by 8 bases and J by 7 bases, with 20 bases left in between.